Shown below are 18 T cell receptor beta chains from a single sample sequenced in a study of T cell responses to AZD1222 COVID-19 vaccine. Using immunoSEQ multiplex PCR, the repertoire was profiled, and TCRdb retains in-frame clones only, with some absent. The table shows about 120,000 clones, with less than 95% occurring only once. This material consisted of peripheral blood, taken on day 0 of MenACWY control vaccination. The origin of the receptors is an adult in good health.

The V and J genes are TRBV19 and TRBJ2-1, with a possible D match to TRBD1 (5 bases). Trimming stripped 0 bases from V and 3 bases from J, with 9 bases between. Germline values: CDR1 LNHDA, CDR2 SQIVND (reference sequence). There are 15 residues in the CDR3. The CDR3 region is CASSIERTIYNEQFF. The CDR3 coding sequence is TGTGCCAGTAGTATAGAGAGGACAATCTACAATGAGCAGTTCTTC.

The chain has TRBV24-1 and TRBJ2-5; perhaps TRBD2 as D (5 bases). V lost 3 bases to trimming and J lost 5 bases, with 15 bases between them. The CDR3 has 15 amino acids. Per germline, CDR1 KGHDR and CDR2 SFDVKD. CDR3 coding DNA: TGTGCCACCAGTGATCCTGGGCCACGAGGGGAGACCCAGTACTTC. Encoded protein: CATSDPGPRGETQYF.

The CDR3 bases are TGTGCCACCAGCAGAGGGGGAGGGGGTCCTTGGGAGCAGTACTTC. It codes for CATSRGGGGPWEQYF. This chain links TRBV15 with TRBJ2-7, with D possibly matching TRBD2 (7 bases). The CDR3 is 15 amino acids. Germline V CDR1 and CDR2: LNHNV, YYDKDF (reference sequence). Trimming removed 1 base at V and 7 bases at J, with 17 bases between.

This clone was seen just once. This CDR3 is CASSFIEANTEAFF. CDR3 bases: TGCGCCAGCAGCTTCATCGAGGCCAACACTGAAGCTTTCTTT. The chain joins TRBV5-1 to TRBJ1-1; D not certain. Trimming took 2 bases from V and 2 from J, leaving 10 bases between them. CDR1 SGHRS and CDR2 YFSETQ come from the germline V gene. This CDR3 spans 14 amino acids.

The V gene is TRBV2, the J gene TRBJ2-3; D ambiguous. The CDR3 is made up of 17 amino acids. The V gene's germline CDR1 is SNHLY and CDR2 FYNNEI. V was shortened by 7 bases and J by 3 bases, with 23 bases between the two germline ends. The CDR3 DNA follows: TGTGCCAGCATTAGCTTACGGGCCCTAGAGCTGACAGATACGCAGTATTTT. Translation: CASISLRALELTDTQYF.

The chain recombines TRBV6-5 with TRBJ2-1; a weak D match, TRBD2 (6 bases). Germline V gene data show CDR1 as MNHEY and CDR2 as SVGAGI. V lost 5 bases, J lost 2 bases, and 13 bases lay in between. This CDR3 contains 15 residues. CDR3 region: CASSLTGVAYNEQFF. For the CDR3, the DNA is TGTGCCAGCAGTCTAACGGGGGTAGCCTACAATGAGCAGTTCTTC.

CDR3 nucleotide sequence: TGTGCCAGCCATCCTAGGGCGCGGGGCGGGGAGCTGTTTTTT. Translating it yields CASHPRARGGELFF. The rearrangement links TRBV11-2 to TRBJ2-2; a possible D gene is TRBD2 (6 bases). Germline CDR1 reads SGHAT; CDR2 reads FQNNGV. V was cut by 8 bases and J by 7 bases, with 17 bases left in between. The CDR3 consists of 14 residues.

This chain's CDR3 is CASTIRQTAEAFF. DNA for the CDR3: TGTGCCAGCACCATACGGCAGACCGCTGAAGCTTTCTTT. V usage is TRBV7-2 and J usage is TRBJ1-1, with unresolved D. The CDR3 is made up of 13 amino acids. The V gene lost 7 bases and the J gene lost 6 bases, with 15 bases spanning the gap. CDR1 is SGHTA and CDR2 is FQGNSA in the germline V gene.

V and J are TRBV28 and TRBJ1-6, with D hard to call. V was cut by 5 bases and J by 7 bases, with 15 bases left in between. Germline V gives CDR1 MDHEN, CDR2 SYDVKM. CDR3 size: 15 residues. CDR3 protein: CASSSLQVSNSPLHF. In nucleotides, the CDR3 is TGTGCCAGCAGTAGCCTTCAGGTTTCAAATTCACCCCTCCACTTT. Combining the CDR3 with reference TRBV28 and TRBJ1-6 gives the whole variable domain DVKVTQSSRYLVKRTGEKVFLECVQDMDHENMFWYRQDPGLGLRLIYFSYDVKMKEKGDIPEGYSVSREKKERFSLILESASTNQTSMYLCASSSLQVSNSPLHFGNGTRLTVT.

The V and J genes are TRBV4-2 and TRBJ2-1, with 11 positions matching TRBD2. Germline CDR1 is LGHNA and CDR2 is YNFKEQ. The length of the CDR3 is 18 residues. Trimming cost V 3 bases and J 4 bases; bases outside gene matches: 11. CDR3: CASSQALAGGRNYNEQFF. CDR3 nucleotide sequence: TGTGCCAGCAGCCAGGCCCTAGCGGGAGGCCGAAATTACAATGAGCAGTTCTTC.

The chain combines TRBV18 with TRBJ2-5; tentatively, D is TRBD1 (5 bases). Per the germline V gene, CDR1 is KGHSH and CDR2 is LQKENI. The CDR3 runs to 15 residues. Trimming stripped 2 bases from V and 4 bases from J, with 14 bases between. The CDR3 bases are TGTGCCAGCTCACCATACGAGGCAGGGATAGAGACCCAGTACTTC. Translated: CASSPYEAGIETQYF.

The rearrangement joins TRBV5-1 to TRBJ1-2; a possible D gene is TRBD1 (5 bases). CDR3 length: 13 residues. The V gene's germline CDR1 is SGHRS and CDR2 YFSETQ. Trimming left V 0 bases short and J 2 bases short, with 5 bases between. CDR3 amino acids: CASSLEGNYGYTF. The CDR3 nucleotides are TGCGCCAGCAGCTTGGAGGGGAACTATGGCTACACCTTC.

V and J are TRBV6-5 and TRBJ2-5; 7 positions agree with TRBD2. The CDR3 runs to 12 residues. The germline gives CDR1 MNHEY, CDR2 SVGAGI. The V segment lost 6 bases and the J segment 4 bases; nucleotides outside the gene matches: 2. In nucleotides, the CDR3 is TGTGCCAGCAGGGCTAGCGGAGAGACCCAGTACTTC. This sequence encodes CASRASGETQYF.

V gene TRBV5-8 combines with J gene TRBJ1-6; 11 bases are a match to TRBD1. V trimming: 3 bases; J trimming: 10 bases; junction bases outside the gene matches: 3. The CDR3 consists of 14 residues. Germline CDR1 is SGHTS and CDR2 is YDEGEE. CDR3 bases: TGTGCCAGCAGCTCGGACAGGGGGCAATCACCCCTCCACTTT. Translation: CASSSDRGQSPLHF.

The rearrangement links TRBV19 to TRBJ1-3; 8 bases map to TRBD1. Germline lookup yields CDR1 LNHDA and CDR2 SQIVND (reference sequence). This CDR3 has 14 residues. V gave up 3 bases and J gave up 8 bases; unmatched junction bases: 6. The CDR3 sequence is CASSIQTGEDTIYF. Here the CDR3 DNA reads TGTGCCAGTAGTATCCAGACAGGGGAGGACACCATATATTTT.

This chain joins TRBV7-8 and TRBJ2-5; D call uncertain. The germline CDR1 and CDR2 sequences are SGHVS and FQNEAQ. V was shortened by 0 bases and J by 7 bases, with 9 bases between the two germline ends. The CDR3 has 13 amino acids. The CDR3 loop is CASSLALLGTQYF. In nucleotides, the CDR3 is TGTGCCAGCAGCTTAGCACTACTCGGGACCCAGTACTTC.

The chain joins TRBV3-1 (or the pseudogene TRBV3-2) to TRBJ1-4; 8 nucleotides align to TRBD1. V trimming: 4 bases; J trimming: 8 bases; junction bases outside the gene matches: 9. This CDR3 contains 15 residues. Germline CDR1 is LGHDT and CDR2 is YNNKEL (reference sequence). The CDR3 region is CASSLPGGAPEKLFF. The DNA for the CDR3 is TGTGCCAGCAGCCTCCCAGGGGGCGCCCCGGAAAAACTGTTTTTT.

The chain links TRBV6-2 or TRBV6-3 to TRBJ2-5; weak D call: TRBD1 (5 bases). The CDR3 is 16 amino acids. Germline values: CDR1 MNHEY, CDR2 SVGEGT. Trimming left V 2 bases short and J 3 bases short, with 16 bases between. This CDR3 is CASSYANWTPKETQYF. The CDR3 DNA is TGTGCCAGCAGTTACGCGAACTGGACACCGAAAGAGACCCAGTACTTC.